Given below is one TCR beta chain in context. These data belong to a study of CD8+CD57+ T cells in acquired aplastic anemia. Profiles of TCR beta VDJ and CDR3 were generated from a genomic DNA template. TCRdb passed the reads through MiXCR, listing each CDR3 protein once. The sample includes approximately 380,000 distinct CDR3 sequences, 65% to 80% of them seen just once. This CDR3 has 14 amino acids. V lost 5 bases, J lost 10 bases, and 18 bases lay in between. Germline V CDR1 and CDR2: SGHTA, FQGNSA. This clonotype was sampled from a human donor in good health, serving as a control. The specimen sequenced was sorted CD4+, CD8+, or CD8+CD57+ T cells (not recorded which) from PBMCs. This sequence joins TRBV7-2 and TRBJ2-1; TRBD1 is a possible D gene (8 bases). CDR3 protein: CASSPGGSGGEQFF. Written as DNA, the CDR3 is TGTGCCAGCAGCCCCGGGGGGTCAGGGGGCGAGCAGTTCTTC.